What follows are 7 T cell receptor beta chains derived from one specimen sequenced in a study of T cells in Graves' hyperthyroidism and ophthalmopathy. RNA transcripts were the template for amplifying TCR beta CDR3 regions. The study used the HTBI primer set for a first-round RT-PCR of the TCR CDR3. From the multiplex PCR reads, TCRdb called clonotypes with MiXCR, one entry per CDR3 protein. The data show about 640,000 distinct CDR3 sequences, approximately 15% seen once. Sequenced material: blood. The receptors come from a woman in her forties or fifties with Graves' ophthalmopathy.

This sequence joins TRBV18 and TRBJ1-5; 9 bases fit TRBD1. CDR3 length: 15 residues. Germline loops: CDR1 KGHSH, CDR2 LQKENI. V dropped 6 bases and J dropped 6; count of bases not matched to a gene: 9. The CDR3 DNA follows: TGTGCCAGCTCGGCCGGGGACAGGGAGGCTCAGCCCCAGCATTTT. It codes for CASSAGDREAQPQHF.

In its sample, this clonotype was seen a few times. The chain has TRBV10-3 and TRBJ2-7, with a weak D call TRBD2 (6 bases). Trimming took off 2 bases at V and 12 bases at J, with 11 bases between the two ends. Per the germline V gene, CDR1 is ENHRY and CDR2 is SYGVKD. The CDR3 contains 11 residues. The CDR3 region has the DNA TGTGCCATCAGTGAGCTCGGGGGACTGTACTTC. This sequence encodes CAISELGGLYF.

The chain uses TRBV27 and TRBJ2-4; D not resolved. Germline CDR1 is MNHEY and CDR2 is SMNVEV (reference sequence). The length of the CDR3 is 14 residues. Trimming removed 0 bases at V and 3 bases at J, with 6 bases between. The chain's CDR3 is CASSLSTRKNIQYF. CDR3 nucleotides: TGTGCCAGCAGTTTATCGACCCGCAAAAACATTCAGTACTTC.

This chain uses TRBV19 with TRBJ1-1; D gene unclear. This CDR3 is 13 amino acids long. V lost 5 bases and J 7 bases, leaving 14 bases between the germline ends. CDR1 and CDR2 from the germline V gene are LNHDA and SQIVND (reference sequence). The CDR3 DNA reads TGTGCCAGTAGTGGGATGGCAGAAATTGAAGCTTTCTTT. Its protein is CASSGMAEIEAFF.

This clonotype has a handful of counts. The chain joins TRBV10-3 to TRBJ2-7; TRBD2 matches at 11 bases. CDR1 and CDR2 (germline): ENHRY, SYGVKD. The V segment lost 2 bases and the J segment 0 bases; nucleotides outside the gene matches: 3. CDR3 size: 16 residues. This CDR3 is CAISEIAGGDSYEQYF. Written as DNA, the CDR3 is TGTGCCATCAGTGAGATAGCGGGAGGGGACTCCTACGAGCAGTACTTC.

Only a few counts were recorded for this clonotype. The chain carries TRBV4-3 and TRBJ2-7; D is perhaps TRBD1 (5 bases). The CDR3 runs to 16 residues. In germline, CDR1 is LGHNA, CDR2 YSLEER. V was shortened by 0 bases and J by 4 bases, with 16 bases between the two germline ends. CDR3 loop: CASSQDAGPSDYEQYF. CDR3 DNA: TGCGCCAGCAGCCAAGATGCAGGGCCTTCGGATTACGAGCAGTACTTC.

This clonotype was picked up a small number of times. The J gene is TRBJ2-5, the V gene TRBV5-1; D is unresolved. V was trimmed by 4 bases and J by 2 bases, leaving 6 bases between them. Germline assignment: CDR1 SGHRS and CDR2 YFSETQ. There are 12 residues in the CDR3. The CDR3, as DNA: TGCGCCAGCAGCGAACAGCAAGAGACCCAGTACTTC. It translates to CASSEQQETQYF.